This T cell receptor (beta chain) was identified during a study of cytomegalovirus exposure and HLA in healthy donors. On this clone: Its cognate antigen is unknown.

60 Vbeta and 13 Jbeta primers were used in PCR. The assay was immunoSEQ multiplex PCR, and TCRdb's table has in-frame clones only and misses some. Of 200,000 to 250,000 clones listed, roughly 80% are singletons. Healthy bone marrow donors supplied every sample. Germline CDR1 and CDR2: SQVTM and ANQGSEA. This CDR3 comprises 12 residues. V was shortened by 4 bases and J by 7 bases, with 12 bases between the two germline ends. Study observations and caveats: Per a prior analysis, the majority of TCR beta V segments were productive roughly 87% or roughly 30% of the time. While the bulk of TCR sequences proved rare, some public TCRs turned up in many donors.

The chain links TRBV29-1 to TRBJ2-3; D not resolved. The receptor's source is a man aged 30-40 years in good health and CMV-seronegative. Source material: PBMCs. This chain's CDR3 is CSVGDSDYTQYF. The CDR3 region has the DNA TGCAGCGTTGGCGACTCCGATTATACGCAGTATTTT.